Below, one T cell receptor beta chain is given with its context. This specimen comes from a study of blood T cell repertoires in COVID-19. This CDR3 is 13 amino acids long. Germline V lookup: CDR1 SQVTM, CDR2 ANQGSEA. J lost 2 bases, V lost 4 bases, and 5 bases had no gene match. Repertoires were generated with immunoSEQ multiplex PCR, while TCRdb's copy carries only in-frame clones and drops some. Of about 300,000 clones in the sample, 86% were seen once. The sequence was collected from a woman in her fifties or sixties with acute or convalescent COVID-19. The chain couples TRBV29-1 to TRBJ2-7; 7 bases map to TRBD2. Sample: peripheral blood. DNA of the CDR3: TGCAGCGTTGGTTCTAGCGGAACCTACGAGCAGTACTTC. Amino acid sequence: CSVGSSGTYEQYF.